The 5 T cell receptor beta chains below come from one sample, sequenced in a study of T cells expressing NK-cell markers. With the 5' RACE reads reprocessed, TCRdb shows one record per CDR3 protein and no DNA. This listing includes about 550,000 distinct CDR3 sequences. The sequencing sample was made of blood T cells: a sorted CD56 or NKG2C T cell subset, CD4+ or CD8+ T cells, or bulk PBMC T cells (not recorded which). These receptors originate from a man aged 18 to 29 in good health.

The rearrangement uses TRBV12-3 or TRBV12-4 and TRBJ1-2; TCRdb outputs TRBD1, but without DNA this stays unchecked. CDR3 length equals 13 residues. The CDR3 sequence: CASRYDPEDGYTF.

V and J are TRBV7-9 and TRBJ2-1; TCRdb reports TRBD1, a call that lacks DNA to check it against. The CDR3 spans 15 residues. The germline CDR1 and CDR2 sequences are SEHNR and FQNEAQ (reference sequence). The chain's CDR3 is CASCRGRGWDNEQFF.

The rearrangement links TRBV5-1 to TRBJ2-7; TCRdb indicates TRBD1, and absent DNA this call remains unverified. Germline CDR1 SGHRS, CDR2 YFSETQ. The CDR3 is 16 amino acids. CDR3 sequence: CASSGGGRDGSYEQYF.

V gene TRBV24-1 combines with J gene TRBJ2-3; the TCRdb D gene call, TRBD1, has no DNA to confirm it. The CDR3 runs 16 residues. The V gene's germline CDR1 is KGHDR and CDR2 SFDVKD. This CDR3 is CATSDFGQGWTDTQYF.

The chain couples TRBV4-3 to TRBJ2-7; as DNA is missing, the TRBD1 call by TCRdb cannot be tested. CDR1 and CDR2 (germline): LGHNA, YSLEER. This CDR3 comprises 16 residues. CDR3 amino acids: CASSQDSRTLFYEQYF.